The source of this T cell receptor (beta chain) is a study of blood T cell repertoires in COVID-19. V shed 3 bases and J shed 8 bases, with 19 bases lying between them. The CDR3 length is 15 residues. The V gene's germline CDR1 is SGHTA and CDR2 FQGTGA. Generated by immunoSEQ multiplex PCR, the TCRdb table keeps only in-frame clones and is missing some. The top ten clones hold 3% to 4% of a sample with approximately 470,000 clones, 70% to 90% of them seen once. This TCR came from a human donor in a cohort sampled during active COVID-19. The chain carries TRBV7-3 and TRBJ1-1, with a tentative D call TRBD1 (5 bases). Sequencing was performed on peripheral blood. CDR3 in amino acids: CASSFRAGPTPEAFF. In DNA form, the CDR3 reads TGTGCCAGCAGCTTTCGGGCAGGGCCTACCCCCGAAGCTTTCTTT.